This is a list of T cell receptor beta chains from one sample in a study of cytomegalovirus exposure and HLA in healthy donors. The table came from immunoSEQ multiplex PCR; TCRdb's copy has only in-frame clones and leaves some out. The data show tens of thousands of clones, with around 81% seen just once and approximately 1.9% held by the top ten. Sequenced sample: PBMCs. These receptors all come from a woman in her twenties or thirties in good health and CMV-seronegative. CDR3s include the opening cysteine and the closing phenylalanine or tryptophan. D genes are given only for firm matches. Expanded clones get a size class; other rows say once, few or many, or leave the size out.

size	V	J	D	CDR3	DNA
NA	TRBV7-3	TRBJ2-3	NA	CASSPTAGQTTQYF	TGTGCCAGCAGCCCCACGGCGGGACAGACTACGCAGTATTTT
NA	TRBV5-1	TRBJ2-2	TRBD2	CASSLATSGRVYAGELFF	TGCGCCAGCAGCTTGGCGACTAGCGGGAGGGTCTACGCCGGGGAGCTGTTTTTT
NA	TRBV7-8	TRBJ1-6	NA	CASSSKQSNSPLHF	TGTGCCAGCAGCTCCAAACAGTCGAATTCACCCCTCCACTTT
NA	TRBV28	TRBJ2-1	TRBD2	CASSLWRERDNEQFF	TGTGCCAGCAGTTTATGGCGGGAGCGGGACAATGAGCAGTTCTTC
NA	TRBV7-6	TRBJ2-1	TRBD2	CASSPTSGSIHNEQFF	TGTGCCAGCAGCCCGACTAGCGGGAGTATACACAATGAGCAGTTCTTC
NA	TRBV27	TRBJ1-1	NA	CASSLGGNTEAFF	TGTGCCAGCAGTTTGGGGGGGAACACTGAAGCTTTCTTT
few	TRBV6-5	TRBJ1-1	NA	CASRTLLAGNTEAFF	TGTGCCAGCAGGACTCTCCTTGCGGGGAACACTGAAGCTTTCTTT
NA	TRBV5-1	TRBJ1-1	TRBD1	CASRIQGAVTEAFF	TGCGCCAGCAGAATACAGGGGGCGGTTACTGAAGCTTTCTTT
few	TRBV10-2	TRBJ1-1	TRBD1	CASSEPGQGMTEAFF	TGCGCCAGCAGTGAGCCGGGACAGGGGATGACTGAAGCTTTCTTT
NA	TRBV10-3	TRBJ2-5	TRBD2	CAISRTSGTGETQYF	TGTGCTATCAGTAGGACTAGCGGGACTGGAGAGACCCAGTACTTC
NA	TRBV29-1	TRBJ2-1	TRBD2	CSVLKAGVGDEQFF	TGCAGCGTACTAAAAGCGGGAGTGGGGGATGAGCAGTTCTTC
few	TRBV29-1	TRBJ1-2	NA	CSVVTHRDNYGYTF	TGCAGCGTTGTGACTCACAGGGATAACTATGGCTACACCTTC
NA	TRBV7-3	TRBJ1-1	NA	CSSSLFAGTTNTEAFF	TGTTCCAGCAGCTTATTCGCCGGGACAACGAACACTGAAGCTTTCTTT
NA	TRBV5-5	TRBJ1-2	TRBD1	CASSQDRGWDGYTF	TGTGCCAGCAGCCAGGACAGGGGTTGGGATGGCTACACCTTC
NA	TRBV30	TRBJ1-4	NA	CAWSTAAGFSLFF	TGTGCCTGGAGTACGGCCGCGGGGTTTTCACTGTTTTTT
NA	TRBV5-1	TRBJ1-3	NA	CASSLVAGGGNTIYF	TGCGCCAGCAGCTTGGTTGCAGGTGGTGGAAACACCATATATTTT
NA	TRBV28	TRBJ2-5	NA	CASSRPGLGRETQYF	TGTGCCAGCAGTCGGCCGGGGTTAGGGCGGGAGACCCAGTACTTC
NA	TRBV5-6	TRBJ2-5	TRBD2	CASTLTSGRFRYQETQYF	TGTGCCAGCACCCTAACTAGCGGGAGATTCCGGTACCAAGAGACCCAGTACTTC
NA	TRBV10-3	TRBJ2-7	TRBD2	CAINGLAGEQYF	TGTGCCATCAATGGACTAGCGGGCGAGCAGTACTTC
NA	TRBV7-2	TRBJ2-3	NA	CASSAQGADTQYF	TGTGCCAGCAGCGCTCAGGGCGCAGATACGCAGTATTTT
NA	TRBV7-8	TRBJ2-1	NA	CASSPPGIASNEQFF	TGTGCCAGCAGCCCCCCGGGTATAGCGAGCAATGAGCAGTTCTTC
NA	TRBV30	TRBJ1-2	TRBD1	CAWSTGTGYGYTF	TGTGCCTGGAGTACCGGGACAGGGTATGGCTACACCTTC
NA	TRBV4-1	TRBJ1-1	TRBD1	CASSQQKQGGDTEAFF	TGCGCCAGCAGCCAACAAAAACAGGGGGGGGACACTGAAGCTTTCTTT
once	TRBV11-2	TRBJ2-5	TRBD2	CASSLRLAALQETQYF	TGTGCCAGCAGCTTGAGACTAGCCGCCCTACAAGAGACCCAGTACTTC
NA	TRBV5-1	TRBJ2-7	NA	CASSLGDLSYEQYF	TGCGCCAGCAGCCTTGGGGACTTATCCTACGAGCAGTACTTC
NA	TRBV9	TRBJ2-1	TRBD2	CASNRLAGGSGSYNEQFF	TGTGCCAGCAACCGGCTAGCGGGAGGCTCTGGCTCCTACAATGAGCAGTTCTTC
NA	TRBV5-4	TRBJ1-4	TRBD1	CASSLDRGQGDEKLFF	TGTGCCAGCAGCTTGGATAGGGGACAGGGCGACGAAAAACTGTTTTTT
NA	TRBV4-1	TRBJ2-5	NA	CASSQPPSRETQYF	TGCGCCAGCAGCCAACCCCCCTCCAGAGAGACCCAGTACTTC
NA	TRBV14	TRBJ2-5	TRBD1	CASRRTGPKETQYF	TGTGCCAGCAGGCGGACAGGGCCCAAAGAGACCCAGTACTTC
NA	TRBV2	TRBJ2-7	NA	CATRGPDLGF	TGTGCGACGCGGGGGCCCGACCTGGGCTTC
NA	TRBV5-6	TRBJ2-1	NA	CASSLASQFF	TGTGCCAGCAGCTTGGCGTCCCAGTTCTTC
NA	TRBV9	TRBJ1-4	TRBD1	CASSRSGGEKLFF	TGTGCCAGCAGCCGTTCAGGGGGAGAAAAACTGTTTTTT
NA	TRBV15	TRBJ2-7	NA	CATSKSGTPTYEQYF	TGTGCCACCAGCAAATCCGGGACACCTACCTACGAGCAGTACTTC
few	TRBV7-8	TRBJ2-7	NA	CASSSRGSSYEQYF	TGTGCCAGCAGCTCCCGGGGGAGCTCCTACGAGCAGTACTTC
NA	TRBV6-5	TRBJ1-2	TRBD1	CASAGTANYGYTF	TGTGCCAGCGCAGGGACAGCTAACTATGGCTACACCTTC
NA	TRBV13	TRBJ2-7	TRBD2	CASSLGGRAHEQYF	TGTGCCAGCAGCTTAGGTGGGAGGGCCCACGAGCAGTACTTC
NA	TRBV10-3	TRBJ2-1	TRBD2	CATRGWVDGGGYNEQFF	TGTGCCACCCGAGGGTGGGTAGACGGCGGGGGTTACAATGAGCAGTTCTTC
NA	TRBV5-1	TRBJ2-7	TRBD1	CASSNHDRVGSYEQYF	TGCGCCAGCAGCAATCATGACAGGGTAGGTTCCTACGAGCAGTACTTC
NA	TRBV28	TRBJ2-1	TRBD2	CASSPRPSGPHNEQFF	TGTGCCAGCAGCCCGAGGCCTAGCGGGCCCCACAATGAGCAGTTCTTC
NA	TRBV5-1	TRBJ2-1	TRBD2	CASSSLAGGSYNEQFF	TGCGCCAGCAGCTCCCTAGCGGGAGGATCCTACAATGAGCAGTTCTTC
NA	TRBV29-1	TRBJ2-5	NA	CSVGGQQETQYF	TGCAGCGTTGGAGGTCAGCAAGAGACCCAGTACTTC
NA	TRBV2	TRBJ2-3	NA	CASREGSFTDTQYF	TGTGCCAGCAGGGAAGGGAGTTTTACAGATACGCAGTATTTT
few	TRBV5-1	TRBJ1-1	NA	CASSLKGVKDTEAFF	TGCGCCAGCAGCTTAAAAGGGGTAAAGGACACTGAAGCTTTCTTT